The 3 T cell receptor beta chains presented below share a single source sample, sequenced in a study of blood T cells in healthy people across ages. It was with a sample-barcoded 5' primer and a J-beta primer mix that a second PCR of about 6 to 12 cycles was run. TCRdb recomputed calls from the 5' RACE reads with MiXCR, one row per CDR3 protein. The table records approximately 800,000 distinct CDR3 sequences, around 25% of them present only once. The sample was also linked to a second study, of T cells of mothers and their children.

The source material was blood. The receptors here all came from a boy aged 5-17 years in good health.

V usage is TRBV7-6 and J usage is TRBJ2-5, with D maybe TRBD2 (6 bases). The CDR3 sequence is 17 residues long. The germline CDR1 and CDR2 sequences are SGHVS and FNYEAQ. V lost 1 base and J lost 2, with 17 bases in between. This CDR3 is CASSLEVPGVPQETQYF. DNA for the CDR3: TGTGCCAGCAGCTTAGAGGTTCCGGGGGTTCCACAAGAGACCCAGTACTTC.

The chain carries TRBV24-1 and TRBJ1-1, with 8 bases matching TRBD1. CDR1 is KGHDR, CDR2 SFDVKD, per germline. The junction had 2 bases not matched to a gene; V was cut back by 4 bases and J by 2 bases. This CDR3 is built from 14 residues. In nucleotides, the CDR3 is TGTGCCACCAGTGAGGCAGGGGGCAACACTGAAGCTTTCTTT. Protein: CATSEAGGNTEAFF.

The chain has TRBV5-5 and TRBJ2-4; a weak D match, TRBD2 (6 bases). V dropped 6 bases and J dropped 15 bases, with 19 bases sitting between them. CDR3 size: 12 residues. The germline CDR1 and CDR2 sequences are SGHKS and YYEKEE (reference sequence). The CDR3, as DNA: TGTGCCAGCATCCCCGAGGGAGGTGGGGCGTACTTC. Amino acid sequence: CASIPEGGGAYF.